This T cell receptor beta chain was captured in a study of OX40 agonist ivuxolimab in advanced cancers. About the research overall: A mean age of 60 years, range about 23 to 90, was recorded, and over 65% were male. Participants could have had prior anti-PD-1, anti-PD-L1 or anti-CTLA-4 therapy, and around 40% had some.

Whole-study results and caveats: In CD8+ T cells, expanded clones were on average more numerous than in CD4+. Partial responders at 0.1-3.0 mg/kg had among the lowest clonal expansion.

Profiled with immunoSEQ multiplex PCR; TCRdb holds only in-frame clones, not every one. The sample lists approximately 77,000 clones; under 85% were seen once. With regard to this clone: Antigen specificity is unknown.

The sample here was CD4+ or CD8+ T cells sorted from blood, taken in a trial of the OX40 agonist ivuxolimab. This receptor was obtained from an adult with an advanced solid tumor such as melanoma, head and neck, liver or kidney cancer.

CDR3 nucleotide sequence: TGTGCCAGTAGTCGCGGAAGCTCCTACAATGAGCAGTTCTTC. It specifies CASSRGSSYNEQFF. The chain employs TRBV19 and TRBJ2-1, with no clear D. The CDR3 has 14 amino acids. The germline V gene encodes CDR1 LNHDA and CDR2 SQIVND (reference sequence). Trimming took 5 bases from V and 0 from J, leaving 8 bases between them. Full variable domain (rest looked up from reference TRBV19 and TRBJ2-1): DGGITQSPKYLFRKEGQNVTLSCEQNLNHDAMYWYRQDPGQGLRLIYYSQIVNDFQKGDIAEGYSVSREKKESFPLTVTSAQKNPTAFYLCASSRGSSYNEQFFGPGTRLTVL.